This T cell receptor (beta chain) appears in the sequencing data of a study of blood T cell repertoires in COVID-19 (TCRdb year 2020). Notes on the research overall: Samples covering the acute and convalescent phases of COVID-19 were provided by collaborators in the United States, Italy and Spain. The prospective study material was composed of cDNA or gDNA derived from T cells, B-cell-depleted T cells, or PBMCs. Deeply sampled blood TCRbeta repertoires from subjects exposed to, actively infected with, or recovered from COVID-19 were included in the dataset. The repertoires were released in a freely available public database intended as a resource for research on the immune response to SARS-CoV-2. Samples were obtained from the ongoing ImmuneRACE study (first 160 participants) and from 1,000 to 1,500 subjects provided by 6 global collaborators. Nearly every sample came with metadata listing a de-identified subject ID, COVID-19 status, age in years and sex. Where available, HLA class I and class II types were taken from metadata supplied by the sample provider and were not determined by assay-based typing. Study-wide conclusions, independent of this receptor: How much clinical and demographic metadata was included differed by source and by participant, and the metadata was provided uncurated.

Compared with germline, V lacks 1 base and J lacks 13 bases; bases without a gene match: 9. Taken from cysteine to phenylalanine, the CDR3 has 14 residues. The sequence is cut down to CDR3 DNA, 42 bases in frame from base 1. CDR1 and CDR2 are drawn from the germline V gene: SGHRS, YFSETQ. As to this clone: There is no known antigen for this receptor. Within one base of it there is no much larger clone, and no base qualities were kept.

The immunoSEQ Assay, a bias-controlled multiplex PCR, was used to amplify TCRbeta CDR3 regions from genomic DNA. The original methods were these. Nucleated cell counts per sample were estimated from amplification of reference gene primers within the assay. Sequence reads were collapsed and filtered to measure the absolute abundance of every unique TCRbeta CDR3 rearrangement. For each sample, productive Simpson clonality was calculated by taking the square root of Simpson's diversity index across productive rearrangements. Not all clones reach the TCRdb copy of this immuneACCESS table, which keeps in-frame sequences only. Checked studies attribute under half of the gap to unresolved V genes and leave the rest unexplained. V, J and clone size derive from that table, while D and trimming were established from the DNA sequence. The sample table contains roughly 230,000 clones; only one count was recorded for around 85% of them. The ten biggest clones cover about 8% of the sample.

Each collaborating institution followed its own protocols to collect whole blood in K2EDTA tubes. Collaborator samples were shipped for TCRbeta analysis as frozen whole blood, isolated PBMCs, or DNA extracted from either sample type. Rearrangement joined TRBV5-1 to TRBJ2-5, with TRBD2 matching 11 junction bases. The sample was peripheral blood. The TCR comes from a woman aged 80 or over with acute or convalescent COVID-19. The CDR3: CASSLSLAGEALYF. The DNA is TGCGCCAGCAGCTTGTCACTAGCGGGAGAGGCCTTGTACTTC. The full variable domain, completed from the reference TRBV5-1 and TRBJ2-5 proteins outside the CDR3, reads KAGVTQTPRYLIKTRGQQVTLSCSPISGHRSVSWYQQTPGQGLQFLFEYFSETQRNKGNFPGRFSGRQFSNSRSEMNVSTLELGDSALYLCASSLSLAGEALYFGPGTRLLVL.